This T cell receptor (beta chain) was identified in a study of cytomegalovirus exposure and HLA in healthy donors. Whole-study results and caveats: A later analysis found TCR association rates differed by HLA locus, highest for DRB1 and lowest for HLA-C. TCR sequences were mostly rare, though some public TCRs occurred in many donors. It was reported that TCR beta sequences correctly inferred the HLA-A and HLA-B alleles for most subjects.

V was clipped by 1 base and J by 0 bases; unmatched bases: 11. The CDR3 contains 20 residues. Germline CDR1 reads LNHNV; CDR2 reads YYDKDF (reference sequence). It was with 60 Vbeta and 13 Jbeta primers that the PCR ran. The protocol was immunoSEQ multiplex PCR, while the TCRdb copy is restricted to in-frame clones and leaves out a portion. The sample holds some 130,000 clones, around four fifths seen once. About this clone: Its specificity is unknown.

The source is a man aged 30-40 years in good health. The chain couples TRBV15 to TRBJ2-3, with 12 bases identical to TRBD2. Sequencing was done on a sample of PBMCs. CDR3 in DNA: TGTGCCACCAGCAGAGGGACTAGCGGGATTCCTCTCTCTAGCACAGATACGCAGTATTTT. Protein sequence: CATSRGTSGIPLSSTDTQYF.